The sequence of this T cell receptor beta chain was determined in a study of identical twins. The study's findings and limits: Sequences that were beta out-of-frame showed weaker excess twin sharing.

Template switching added a universal primer binding site, and final cDNA carried unique molecular identifiers. TCRdb re-analysed the 5' RACE reads in MiXCR, keeping a single row per CDR3 protein. The sample yields 420,000 or so distinct CDR3 sequences, around 20% seen once. CDR1 is SQVTM and CDR2 is ANQGSEA in the germline V gene. Trimming stripped 4 bases from V and 0 bases from J, with 9 bases between. The CDR3 has 13 amino acids. As for this clonotype: Its antigen is still unknown.

This chain connects TRBV29-1 to TRBJ2-5, with D tentatively TRBD1 (6 bases). The TCR was taken from a man over 45 in good health. Input material: naive T cells sorted from blood. In nucleotides, the CDR3 is TGCAGCGTTGCGGGACAAAACCAAGAGACCCAGTACTTC. Its translation is CSVAGQNQETQYF.